A single sample is the source of the 25 T cell receptor beta chains below, sequenced in a study of cytomegalovirus exposure and HLA in healthy donors. 13 Jbeta primers and 60 Vbeta primers were used for the PCR. Measured with immunoSEQ multiplex PCR; TCRdb has only the in-frame clones, and not every one. The data contain 200,000 to 250,000 clones, around four fifths of them singletons. The sample comprised PBMCs. The receptors stem from a woman between 40 and 55 years old in good health and CMV-seronegative.

The chain carries TRBV5-1 and TRBJ2-7, with 16 bases identical to TRBD2. This CDR3 region has 18 residues. The junction had 7 bases not matched to a gene; V was cut back by 4 bases and J by 0 bases. Germline V gene lookup returns CDR1 SGHRS and CDR2 YFSETQ. CDR3 bases: TGCGCCAGCAGCGTGGGACTAGCGGGAGGGCCAAGCTCCTACGAGCAGTACTTC. Translating gives CASSVGLAGGPSSYEQYF.

V and J are TRBV30 and TRBJ2-1; 9 nucleotides match TRBD1. Germline values: CDR1 GTSNPN, CDR2 SVGIG (reference sequence). There are 15 residues in the CDR3. V gave up 7 bases and J gave up 0 bases; unmatched junction bases: 7. CDR3 bases: TGTGCCTCGAGCCCGGGACAGGGCTCCTACAATGAGCAGTTCTTC. Residues: CASSPGQGSYNEQFF.

A single count supports this clone. The chain combines TRBV18 with TRBJ1-2; D gene uncertain. This CDR3 is built from 17 residues. V was pared by 0 bases and J by 3 bases, with 17 bases between. CDR1 is KGHSH and CDR2 is LQKENI in the germline V gene. The CDR3 nucleotides are TGTGCCAGCTCACCACCGGGGAGAGGGTCATCTCACTATGGCTACACCTTC. Translated: CASSPPGRGSSHYGYTF.

The V gene is TRBV29-1, the J gene TRBJ2-5, with D maybe TRBD1 (6 bases). V lost 3 bases, J lost 6 bases, and 11 bases lay in between. Germline V gene sequence: CDR1 SQVTM, CDR2 ANQGSEA. This CDR3 contains 12 residues. CDR3 in amino acids: CSVEGQGQTQYF. CDR3 coding DNA: TGCAGCGTTGAGGGGCAGGGGCAGACCCAGTACTTC.

The rearrangement links TRBV7-3 to TRBJ1-1; 7 bases are shared with TRBD1. The ends lost 0 bases at V and 1 base at J; junction bases unmatched: 2. The CDR3 runs to 15 residues. Germline CDR1 and CDR2: SGHTA and FQGTGA. CDR3 nucleotides: TGTGCCAGCAGCTTAACGGGGACAGCGAACACTGAAGCTTTCTTT. This encodes CASSLTGTANTEAFF. Together with reference TRBV7-3 and TRBJ1-1, the CDR3 gives the full variable domain: GAGVSQTPSNKVTEKGKYVELRCDPISGHTALYWYRQSLGQGPEFLIYFQGTGAADDSGLPNDRFFAVRPEGSVSTLKIQRTERGDSAVYLCASSLTGTANTEAFFGQGTRLTVV.

The V gene is TRBV7-3, the J gene TRBJ2-3, with 10 bases that match TRBD2. Germline V gene sequence: CDR1 SGHTA, CDR2 FQGTGA. Germline trimming cut 4 bases from V and 0 bases from J; bases unmatched to any gene: 4. CDR3 length equals 16 residues. The CDR3 spells CASSSSSGRSTDTQYF. CDR3 DNA: TGTGCCAGCAGCTCCTCTAGCGGGAGAAGCACAGATACGCAGTATTTT.

The chain recombines TRBV10-1 with TRBJ2-3; 8 bases are shared with TRBD2. The CDR3 sequence is 18 residues long. The junction had 14 bases not matched to a gene; V was cut back by 4 bases and J by 2 bases. Per the germline V gene, CDR1 is WNHNN and CDR2 is SYGVQD (reference sequence). Written as DNA, the CDR3 is TGCGCCAGCAGTGCCCCGGGGCTAGCGGGCCGCCCCACAGATACGCAGTATTTT. Protein product: CASSAPGLAGRPTDTQYF.

The chain recombines TRBV5-1 with TRBJ2-3; 14 bases are a match to TRBD2. CDR3 size: 16 residues. V trimming: 4 bases; J trimming: 9 bases; junction bases outside the gene matches: 10. Germline V gene data show CDR1 as SGHRS and CDR2 as YFSETQ. The CDR3 DNA reads TGCGCCAGCAGCCCAGAGGGACTAGCGGGAGTCGGCACGCAGTATTTT. Translating gives CASSPEGLAGVGTQYF.

This clone came up a few times. The gene calls are TRBV30 and TRBJ2-1, with D perhaps matching TRBD2 (5 bases). Per the germline V gene, CDR1 is GTSNPN and CDR2 is SVGIG (reference sequence). Trimming removed 3 bases at V and 0 bases at J, with 18 bases between. The CDR3 contains 17 residues. CDR3 nucleotide sequence: TGTGCCTGGAGCCCCTTTGGGGAGCGCCCCTCCTACAATGAGCAGTTCTTC. Protein sequence: CAWSPFGERPSYNEQFF.

The chain carries TRBV30 and TRBJ1-2; D call uncertain. Germline lookup yields CDR1 GTSNPN and CDR2 SVGIG (reference sequence). CDR3 size: 13 residues. Between the trimmed V and J ends, which lost 0 bases and 7 bases, there was a span of 12 bases. As DNA, the CDR3 is TGTGCCTGGAGTGTGTTGCAGGCTCCTGGCTACACCTTC. Translation gives CAWSVLQAPGYTF.

The chain carries TRBV7-9 and TRBJ2-2; TRBD2 aligns across 7 bases. The CDR3 spans 16 residues. After removal of 5 bases from V and 2 bases from J, the junction contained 8 bases not matched to a gene. CDR1 and CDR2 from the germline V gene are SEHNR and FQNEAQ (reference sequence). CDR3 amino acids: CASSGVASGNTGELFF. The CDR3 DNA is TGTGCCAGCAGCGGAGTGGCTAGCGGAAACACCGGGGAGCTGTTTTTT. The variable domain in full, completed from reference TRBV7-9 and TRBJ2-2, reads DTGVSQNPRHKITKRGQNVTFRCDPISEHNRLYWYRQTLGQGPEFLTYFQNEAQLEKSRLLSDRFSAERPKGSFSTLEIQRTEQGDSAMYLCASSGVASGNTGELFFGEGSRLTVL.

This clone was observed once. The rearrangement uses TRBV7-9 and TRBJ1-4; D might be TRBD1 (6 bases). V was pared by 2 bases and J by 2 bases, with 15 bases between. Germline lookup yields CDR1 SEHNR and CDR2 FQNEAQ (reference sequence). This CDR3 contains 17 residues. The CDR3 region is CASSLRGGIATNEKLFF. In DNA, the CDR3 is TGTGCCAGCAGCTTACGAGGGGGTATAGCTACTAATGAAAAACTGTTTTTT.

The genes are TRBV11-2 and TRBJ2-7, with TRBD2 matching over 9 bases. Germline loops: CDR1 SGHAT, CDR2 FQNNGV. The trim removed 5 bases at V and 3 bases at J, leaving 11 bases unmatched. The CDR3 runs 16 residues. The CDR3 DNA follows: TGTGCCAGCAGCCCTCGAGAAAGCGGGAGGCTCTACGAGCAGTACTTC. It codes for CASSPRESGRLYEQYF. The full variable domain, with the rest looked up from reference TRBV11-2 and TRBJ2-7, is EAGVAQSPRYKIIEKRQSVAFWCNPISGHATLYWYQQILGQGPKLLIQFQNNGVVDDSQLPKDRFSAERLKGVDSTLKIQPAKLEDSAVYLCASSPRESGRLYEQYFGPGTRLTVT.

The genes are TRBV18 and TRBJ1-1, with D tentatively TRBD1 (5 bases). This CDR3 region has 15 residues. V lost 3 bases and J 1 base, leaving 12 bases between the germline ends. Germline-derived CDR1 and CDR2 are KGHSH and LQKENI. The CDR3 protein is CASSPQGPGNTEAFF. CDR3 DNA: TGTGCCAGCTCACCCCAGGGCCCCGGGAACACTGAAGCTTTCTTT.

V usage is TRBV5-1 and J usage is TRBJ2-2, with 8 bases aligning to TRBD1. Trimming cost V 3 bases and J 5 bases; bases outside gene matches: 6. The CDR3 runs to 15 residues. Germline V gene data show CDR1 as SGHRS and CDR2 as YFSETQ. CDR3 loop: CASSSRTGPTGELFF. The CDR3 DNA reads TGCGCCAGCAGCTCCCGGACAGGGCCAACCGGGGAGCTGTTTTTT.

This clone appeared a single time. The chain combines TRBV11-1 with TRBJ2-2; TRBD2 might be the D (6 bases). Per germline, CDR1 SGHAT and CDR2 FQDESV (reference sequence). The CDR3 covers 19 residues. The ends were cut back, 5 bases at V and 3 bases at J, with 25 bases in the middle. CDR3: CASSPLWGPVAVHTGELFF. CDR3 nucleotide sequence: TGTGCCAGCAGCCCACTGTGGGGACCCGTAGCGGTGCACACCGGGGAGCTGTTTTTT.

The chain carries TRBV10-2 and TRBJ2-7, with 9 nucleotides matching TRBD1. The CDR3 contains 12 residues. CDR1 and CDR2 from the germline V gene are WSHSY and SAAADI. V trimming: 6 bases; J trimming: 3 bases; junction bases outside the gene matches: 0. DNA for the CDR3: TGCGCCAGCAGGGACAGGGGCTACGAGCAGTACTTC. Protein product: CASRDRGYEQYF.

This chain connects TRBV9 to TRBJ2-1, with 12 nucleotides matching TRBD2. The CDR3 contains 17 residues. Germline loops: CDR1 SGDLS, CDR2 YYNGEE. After removal of 4 bases from V and 4 bases from J, the junction contained 9 bases not matched to a gene. CDR3: CASSSGTSGFLYNEQFF. For the CDR3, the DNA is TGTGCCAGCAGCTCCGGGACTAGCGGGTTCCTTTACAATGAGCAGTTCTTC.

A remark on this clone: This CDR3 is also generated by other DNA sequences in the sample. This chain's CDR3 is CASSSGLAGYEQYF. CDR3 nucleotide sequence: TGTGCCAGCAGCTCGGGACTAGCGGGATACGAGCAGTACTTC. V usage is TRBV7-9 and J usage is TRBJ2-7; TRBD2 agrees at 13 bases. This CDR3 contains 14 residues. Germline loops: CDR1 SEHNR, CDR2 FQNEAQ (reference sequence). Germline trimming cut 4 bases from V and 4 bases from J; bases unmatched to any gene: 1.

This chain links TRBV25-1 with TRBJ2-2; the D gene is possibly TRBD2 (7 bases). The CDR3 spans 16 residues. Germline CDR1 reads MGHDK; CDR2 reads SYGVNS. V was shortened by 1 base and J by 7 bases, with 16 bases between the two germline ends. CDR3 residues: CASSEWARGAGGELFF. The DNA of the CDR3 is TGTGCCAGCAGTGAATGGGCACGGGGGGCTGGCGGGGAGCTGTTTTTT.

As DNA, the CDR3 is TGTGCCAGCCAGCAGGGGCCGGGTAATGAAAAACTGTTTTTT. Protein: CASQQGPGNEKLFF. The genes are TRBV18 and TRBJ1-4; TRBD1 is a possible D gene (6 bases). V was cut by 8 bases and J by 4 bases, with 14 bases left in between. The CDR3 is made up of 14 amino acids. Per germline, CDR1 KGHSH and CDR2 LQKENI.

The chain is built from TRBV15 and TRBJ2-1, with D possibly matching TRBD1 (5 bases). The CDR3 is 15 residues long. V was pared by 3 bases and J by 8 bases, with 17 bases between. Germline V lookup: CDR1 LNHNV, CDR2 YYDKDF (reference sequence). CDR3 amino acids: CATSRDEDSSDEQFF. The CDR3 DNA follows: TGTGCCACCAGCAGGGACGAAGACAGCTCCGATGAGCAGTTCTTC. Complete variable domain (other parts from reference TRBV15 and TRBJ2-1): DAMVIQNPRYQVTQFGKPVTLSCSQTLNHNVMYWYQQKSSQAPKLLFHYYDKDFNNEADTPDNFQSRRPNTSFCFLDIRSPGLGDTAMYLCATSRDEDSSDEQFFGPGTRLTVL.

The V gene is TRBV5-1, the J gene TRBJ2-5, with TRBD2 identical over 9 bases. Germline V CDR1 and CDR2: SGHRS, YFSETQ. The CDR3 has 15 residues. Trimming took 1 base from V and 4 from J; bases not matched to a gene: 5. DNA for the CDR3: TGCGCCAGCAGCTTGCTAGCGGGAACAGGAGAGACCCAGTACTTC. As protein: CASSLLAGTGETQYF.

The chain has TRBV7-7 and TRBJ2-3; D not resolved. CDR3 length equals 15 residues. Trimming left V 1 base short and J 4 bases short, with 12 bases between. The germline V gene encodes CDR1 SSHAT and CDR2 FNYEAQ (reference sequence). CDR3 protein: CASSLGSADSDTQYF. The CDR3 DNA reads TGTGCCAGCAGCTTAGGATCAGCTGACTCAGATACGCAGTATTTT.

This chain links TRBV7-6 with TRBJ2-3; TRBD2 agrees at 9 bases. In germline, CDR1 is SGHVS, CDR2 FNYEAQ. The J segment lost 5 bases and the V segment lost 3 bases, leaving 9 bases of the junction unmatched. The CDR3 runs 16 residues. DNA of the CDR3: TGTGCCAGCAGCTTCTTAGCGGGAGTGCAAGGAGATACGCAGTATTTT. This encodes CASSFLAGVQGDTQYF.